This T cell receptor (beta chain) was identified during a study of T cells in Graves' hyperthyroidism and ophthalmopathy. A single count supports this clonotype. Its antigen is undetermined. Out of roughly 10 ml of fresh peripheral blood came the PBMCs. Researchers amplified the TCR beta CDR3 regions from RNA transcripts. HTBI primers drove first-round RT-PCR of the TCR CDR3. One entry per CDR3 protein, called by TCRdb with MiXCR from the multiplex PCR reads. The data show around 720,000 distinct CDR3 sequences, with over 35% seen just once and around 32% held by the top ten. Study conclusions and caveats: Most thyroid clonotypes with frequency above 0.001 were detected in blood.

The sample consisted of blood. This TCR derives from a woman between 40 and 55 years old with Graves' hyperthyroidism.

The CDR3 loop reads CASKGGLEQTDEKLFF. The CDR3 region has the DNA TGTGCCAGCAAAGGGGGTTTAGAACAGACCGATGAAAAACTGTTTTTT. The chain is built from TRBV25-1 and TRBJ1-4; TRBD1 might be the D (6 bases). Germline V gives CDR1 MGHDK, CDR2 SYGVNS. Trimming removed 7 bases at V and 6 bases at J, with 21 bases between. The CDR3 covers 16 residues.